The subject of this entry is one TCR beta chain. These data belong to a study of blood T cell repertoires in COVID-19. Per the original data handling: Nucleated cell counts were estimated from reference gene primer amplification. Here immunoSEQ multiplex PCR was the method, and the copy in TCRdb shows in-frame clones only, minus some. The V and J calls and clone size come from that table; D and trimming were worked out from the DNA. The sample includes about 24,000 clones, approximately 80% of them seen just once. The CDR3 is 13 residues long. The trim removed 0 bases at V and 10 bases at J, leaving 4 bases unmatched. Germline V gene sequence: CDR1 SEHNR, CDR2 FQNEAQ (reference sequence).

This clonotype was obtained from a man between 65 and 85 years old with acute or convalescent COVID-19. The chain couples TRBV7-9 to TRBJ2-3; 7 bases map to TRBD2. Sequencing used peripheral blood. The CDR3 sequence: CASSLAGTIAQYF. As DNA, the CDR3 is TGTGCCAGCAGCTTAGCGGGGACTATAGCGCAGTATTTT.